This is a list of T cell receptor beta chains from one sample in a study of T-cell reconstitution after alpha-beta-depleted transplantation in children. TCRdb fed the PCR reads into MiXCR, producing one record per CDR3 protein. The sample holds roughly 790,000 distinct CDR3 sequences, about 15% seen once. Here the sequenced sample was PBMCs, mostly from graft donor cells, taken 360 days after TCRalphabeta/CD19-depleted stem cell transplant. These receptors originate from a male patient younger than 18 who had a stem cell transplant for acute lymphoblastic leukemia, so the T cells may come from the graft donor. The CDR3 runs from the conserved cysteine through the conserved F or W. A D gene is named only where the DNA matches it firmly. Rows may omit the clone size; those that give it use once, few, many or a size class.

DNA	CDR3	size	V	J	D
TGTGCCAGCAGTTCTCAGGGGACCGCGAACACTGAAGCTTTCTTT	CASSSQGTANTEAFF	NA	TRBV28	TRBJ1-1	NA
TGCGCCAGCAGCGGGAGGGCAGGGATGAACCAAGAGACCCAGTACTTC	CASSGRAGMNQETQYF	few	TRBV5-1	TRBJ2-5	TRBD2
TGTGCCAGCAGTTCCACCGACAGGTTCCTTGAGACCCAGTACTTC	CASSSTDRFLETQYF	few	TRBV27	TRBJ2-5	NA
TGCAGTGCTAGTGATCGGCCTGTTGAAGCTTTCTTT	CSASDRPVEAFF	NA	TRBV20-1	TRBJ1-1	NA
TGTGCCAGCAGCCCCGGTGGACTAGCGGGGTATTACAATGAGCAGTTCTTC	CASSPGGLAGYYNEQFF	NA	TRBV13	TRBJ2-1	TRBD2
TGTGCCAGCAGCTATGGCGGCGTGGGCAAAAACATTCAGTACTTC	CASSYGGVGKNIQYF	NA	TRBV5-6	TRBJ2-4	NA
TGTGCCAGCAGCTTAAGCACAGGGGTCTTCTACGAGCAGTACTTC	CASSLSTGVFYEQYF	few	TRBV7-2	TRBJ2-7	TRBD1
TGTGCCAGCAGTTTTCGACTCACAGATACGCAGTATTTT	CASSFRLTDTQYF	many	TRBV28	TRBJ2-3	NA
TGTGCCAGCAGCGATGAAGCAGGGGGCTCCTACAATGAGCAGTTCTTC	CASSDEAGGSYNEQFF	once	TRBV9	TRBJ2-1	TRBD1
TGCGCCAGCAGCAGATGGCCCGGGATAGAGCAGTTCTTC	CASSRWPGIEQFF	NA	TRBV5-1	TRBJ2-1	NA
TGTGCCAGCAGCTTAGATGGGGTAGCAACGCAGTATTTT	CASSLDGVATQYF	few	TRBV11-2	TRBJ2-3	NA
TGTGCCAGTGCCAGGGGGCGCTCGAATCAGCCCCAGCATTTT	CASARGRSNQPQHF	few	TRBV14	TRBJ1-5	TRBD1
TGTGCCAGCAGCCAAGAGGCCGGGAGAAATGAGCAGTTCTTC	CASSQEAGRNEQFF	few	TRBV3-1	TRBJ2-1	NA
TGCGCCAGCAGCTTGGACCACAGGGGGAACACCGGGGAGCTGTTTTTT	CASSLDHRGNTGELFF	few	TRBV5-1	TRBJ2-2	TRBD1
TGCGCCAGCAGCCACCCAGCCCCTGGGGCCAACGTCCTGACTTTC	CASSHPAPGANVLTF	once	TRBV4-1	TRBJ2-6	NA
TGTGCCAGCATCTCTACCCCCGGCACTGAAGCTTTCTTT	CASISTPGTEAFF	NA	TRBV25-1	TRBJ1-1	NA
TGTGCCAGCAGCTTAGACGGGACAGGGGGCGCAAGTGGCTACACCTTC	CASSLDGTGGASGYTF	NA	TRBV7-9	TRBJ1-2	TRBD1
TGCAGTGCTAAACGGGATTCCTACGAGCAGTACTTC	CSAKRDSYEQYF	NA	TRBV20-1	TRBJ2-7	NA
TGTGCCAGCAGCCACGGACCCGAGCAGTACTTC	CASSHGPEQYF	many	TRBV12-3/TRBV12-4	TRBJ2-7	NA
TGTGCCAGCAGTCGCGGATTGACTAGCGGAGGCTCCTACGAGCAGTACTTC	CASSRGLTSGGSYEQYF	few	TRBV7-8	TRBJ2-7	TRBD2
TGTGCCAGCAGTATTAACACCGGGGAGCTGTTTTTT	CASSINTGELFF	many	TRBV12-3/TRBV12-4	TRBJ2-2	NA
TGTGCCAGCCTTTCCCCTAGCGGGCGGTCCTACAATGAGCAGTTCTTC	CASLSPSGRSYNEQFF	once	TRBV2	TRBJ2-1	TRBD2
TGCGCCAGCAGCTTTGTTGCGGACTACGAGCAGTACTTC	CASSFVADYEQYF	few	TRBV5-1	TRBJ2-7	NA
TGTGCCAGCAGTTCGCCTTTGGGAGATGGCAAAAACATTCAGTACTTC	CASSSPLGDGKNIQYF	NA	TRBV7-6	TRBJ2-4	NA
TGTGCCAGCAGTCACTTGGGACCGGGAGGGCCAGGGAATGAGCAGTTCTTC	CASSHLGPGGPGNEQFF	NA	TRBV6-5	TRBJ2-1	TRBD2
TGTGCCAGCAGAAGGGGGGCCGGCTACGAGCAGTACTTC	CASRRGAGYEQYF	NA	TRBV25-1	TRBJ2-7	NA
TGCAGCGTCCCTCTTTGGACGGGGGAGCAGTTCTTC	CSVPLWTGEQFF	few	TRBV29-1	TRBJ2-1	NA
TGCGCCAGCGGGGCCGAGGCCGGAAACACCATATATTTT	CASGAEAGNTIYF	NA	TRBV10-2	TRBJ1-3	NA